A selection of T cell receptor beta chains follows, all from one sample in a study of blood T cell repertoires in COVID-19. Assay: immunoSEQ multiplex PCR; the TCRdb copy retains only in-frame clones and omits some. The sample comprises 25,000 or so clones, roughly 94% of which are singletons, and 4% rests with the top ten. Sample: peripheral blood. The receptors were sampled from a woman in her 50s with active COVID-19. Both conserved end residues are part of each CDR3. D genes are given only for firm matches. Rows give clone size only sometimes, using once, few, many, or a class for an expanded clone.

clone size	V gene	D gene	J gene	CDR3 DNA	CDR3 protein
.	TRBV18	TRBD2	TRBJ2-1	TGTGCCAGCCTTGGGGCTAGCGGCGATTTAAGCTCCTACAATGAGCAGTTCTTC	CASLGASGDLSSYNEQFF
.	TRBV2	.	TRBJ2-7	TGTGCCAGCAGAAGGGAGACGGCAGATTACGAGCAGTACTTC	CASRRETADYEQYF
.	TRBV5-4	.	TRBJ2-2	TGTGCCAGCAGCCACGGACAAAACACCGGGGAGCTGTTTTTT	CASSHGQNTGELFF
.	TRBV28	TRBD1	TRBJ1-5	TGTGCCAGCAAAGGGCGCAGGGGGGATCAGCCCCAGCATTTT	CASKGRRGDQPQHF
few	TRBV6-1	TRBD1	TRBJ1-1	TGTGCCAGCAGTGAAGAGGGGGCGAGCACTGAAGCTTTCTTT	CASSEEGASTEAFF
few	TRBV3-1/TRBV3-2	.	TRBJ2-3	TGTGCCAGCAGCCCGCGGGACCCCACAGATACGCAGTATTTT	CASSPRDPTDTQYF
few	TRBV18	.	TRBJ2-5	TGTGCCAGCTCACTCCTCCCCCAAGAGACCCAGTACTTC	CASSLLPQETQYF
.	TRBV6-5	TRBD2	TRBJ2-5	TGTGCCAGCAGTTACTCGGGAGGGTGGGAGACCCAGTACTTC	CASSYSGGWETQYF
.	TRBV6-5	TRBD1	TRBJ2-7	TGTGCCAGCAGTTCGGTAAGAACACGGACAGGTTACGAGCAGTACTTC	CASSSVRTRTGYEQYF
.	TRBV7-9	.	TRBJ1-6	TGTGCCAGCAGCTTAGACGGGGGATCCGATTCACCCCTCCACTTT	CASSLDGGSDSPLHF
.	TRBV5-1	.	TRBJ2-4	TGCGCCAGCAGCTTGGATCCGGGAGTTGCCAAAAACATTCAGTACTTC	CASSLDPGVAKNIQYF
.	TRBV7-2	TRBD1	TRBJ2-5	TGTGCCAGCAGCTCACGGACAGGGTTGGAGACCCAGTACTTC	CASSSRTGLETQYF
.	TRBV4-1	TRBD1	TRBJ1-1	TGCGCCAGCAGCAACGACAGGGCTCGGACTGAAGCTTTCTTT	CASSNDRARTEAFF
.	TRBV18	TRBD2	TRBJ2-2	TGTGCCAGCTCACCATACCAAGGCCTAGCGGGGGACCGCACCGGGGAGCTGTTTTTT	CASSPYQGLAGDRTGELFF
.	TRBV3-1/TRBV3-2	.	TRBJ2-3	TGTGCCAGCAGCCAGAGTACAGATACGCAGTATTTT	CASSQSTDTQYF
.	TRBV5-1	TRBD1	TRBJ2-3	TGCGCCAGCAGCGATGGACAGGGAATAAGCACAGATACGCAGTATTTT	CASSDGQGISTDTQYF
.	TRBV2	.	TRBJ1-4	TGTGCCAGCAGCGAGGGGGGGTTGTCTAATGAAAAACTGTTTTTT	CASSEGGLSNEKLFF
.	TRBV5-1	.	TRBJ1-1	TGCGCCAGCAGCCAACAGACATTGAACACTGAAGCTTTCTTT	CASSQQTLNTEAFF
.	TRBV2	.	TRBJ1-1	TGTGCCACCCAGGGAGGAGGGACTGAAGCTTTCTTT	CATQGGGTEAFF
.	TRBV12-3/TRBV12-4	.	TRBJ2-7	TGTGCCAGCGGGGGGATGGGGGAGCAGTACTTC	CASGGMGEQYF
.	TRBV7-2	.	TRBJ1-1	TGTGCCAGCAGCTTAGGACATTCAAACACTGAAGCTTTCTTT	CASSLGHSNTEAFF
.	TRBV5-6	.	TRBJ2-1	TGTGCCAGCAGCTTGAGAGGGCCAGGCCGACCCTGGGACAATGAGCAGTTCTTC	CASSLRGPGRPWDNEQFF
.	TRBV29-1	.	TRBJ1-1	TGCAGCGTTGCCCCCCAGGGGTTGAACACTGAAGCTTTCTTT	CSVAPQGLNTEAFF
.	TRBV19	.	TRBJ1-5	TGTGCCAGTAGTATAGCCCGGGGGGAGAGTAGCAATCAGCCCCAGCATTTT	CASSIARGESSNQPQHF
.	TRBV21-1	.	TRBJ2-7	TGTGCCAGCAGCAAACCCGACAACCGGGACAGGGGGAGCGAGCAGTACTTC	CASSKPDNRDRGSEQYF
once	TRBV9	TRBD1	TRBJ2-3	TGTGCCAGCAGCGTGACAGGGGCCAACACAGATACGCAGTATTTT	CASSVTGANTDTQYF
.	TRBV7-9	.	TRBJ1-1	TGTGCCAGCAGCTCCCAGCGGACGGTCGAAGCTTTCTTT	CASSSQRTVEAFF
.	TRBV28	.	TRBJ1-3	TGTGCCAGCAGTTCACCGACAACTGGAAACACCATATATTTT	CASSSPTTGNTIYF
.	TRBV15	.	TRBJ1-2	TGTGCCACCAGCAGAGATGTGGAGGCCTCCTATGGCTACACCTTC	CATSRDVEASYGYTF
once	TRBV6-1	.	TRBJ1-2	TGTGCCAGCAGTGAATCGGGCCAGGGCCTTGGAGGCTACACCTTC	CASSESGQGLGGYTF
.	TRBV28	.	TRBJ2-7	TGTGCCAGCAGACAGGGGGGGTTCTACGAGCAGTACTTC	CASRQGGFYEQYF
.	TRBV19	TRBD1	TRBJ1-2	TGTGCCAGTAGTATAGTGGGCGGACAGGGTTACTATGGCTACACCTTC	CASSIVGGQGYYGYTF
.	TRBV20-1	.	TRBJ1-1	TGCAGTGCCCCTGGGACTCCTGAAGCTTTCTTT	CSAPGTPEAFF
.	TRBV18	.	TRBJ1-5	TGTGCCAGCTCACCCGGCACCCTAGGTGCCAATCAGCCCCAGCATTTT	CASSPGTLGANQPQHF
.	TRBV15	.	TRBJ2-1	TGTGCCACCAGCAGAGACGGGACTCGCGCACACAATGAGCAGTTCTTC	CATSRDGTRAHNEQFF
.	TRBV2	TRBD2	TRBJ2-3	TGTGCCAGCAGGGAAGGGTGGAGGGACTATAGCACAGATACGCAGTATTTT	CASREGWRDYSTDTQYF
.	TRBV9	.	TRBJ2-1	TGTGCCAGCAGCGTAGTGCTAACAGGAGGGGATGAGCAGTTCTTC	CASSVVLTGGDEQFF
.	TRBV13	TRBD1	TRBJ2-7	TGTGCCAGCAGCTTAGGCGGAAGACAGGGGTACACCTACGAGCAGTACTTC	CASSLGGRQGYTYEQYF
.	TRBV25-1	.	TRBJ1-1	TGTGCCAGCAGTAGAGGCTTGGGTGAAGCTTTCTTT	CASSRGLGEAFF
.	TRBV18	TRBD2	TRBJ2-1	TGTGCCAGCTCACCCCCGTCTAGCGGTTCTTCGGAGTTCTTC	CASSPPSSGSSEFF
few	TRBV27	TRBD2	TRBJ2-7	TGTGCCAGCAACACCTCTGGCGGGAGGAATCACGAGCAGTACTTC	CASNTSGGRNHEQYF
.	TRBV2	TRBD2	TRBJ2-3	TGTGCCAGCAGCCCCCGGGGGGTTCGGGGCACAGATACGCAGTATTTT	CASSPRGVRGTDTQYF
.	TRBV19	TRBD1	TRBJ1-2	TGTGCCAGTAAACTCGCGGGACAGGGGGACGGAAGTAGGGGCTACACCTTC	CASKLAGQGDGSRGYTF